This T cell receptor beta chain is drawn from a study of cytomegalovirus exposure and HLA in healthy donors. In this sample, this clone turned up a few times. Its matching antigen is unknown. Researchers ran the PCR with 60 Vbeta and 13 Jbeta primers. The assay was immunoSEQ multiplex PCR, and TCRdb's table has in-frame clones only and misses some. The data show almost 200,000 clones, with roughly 85% seen just once and around 4.8% held by the top ten. Overall study findings and caveats: The majority of TCR sequences were rare, yet some public TCRs appeared in many donors. Sequence variants that were highly shared formed a cluster that was likely a sequencing artifact. Reportedly, fewer N-insertions than the approximately 690-donor mean appeared in an Asian-associated ancestry cluster in a later analysis.

Sequenced material: PBMCs. This clonotype originated in a woman in her 30s in good health and CMV-seropositive.

The CDR3 region is CAISTGSRQPQHF. CDR3 coding DNA: TGTGCCATCAGTACAGGGTCCAGGCAGCCCCAGCATTTT. The V gene is TRBV10-3, the J gene TRBJ1-5; a possible D gene is TRBD1 (6 bases). CDR3 length: 13 amino acids. Trimming took off 5 bases at V and 7 bases at J, with 12 bases between the two ends. Germline V gene sequence: CDR1 ENHRY, CDR2 SYGVKD.